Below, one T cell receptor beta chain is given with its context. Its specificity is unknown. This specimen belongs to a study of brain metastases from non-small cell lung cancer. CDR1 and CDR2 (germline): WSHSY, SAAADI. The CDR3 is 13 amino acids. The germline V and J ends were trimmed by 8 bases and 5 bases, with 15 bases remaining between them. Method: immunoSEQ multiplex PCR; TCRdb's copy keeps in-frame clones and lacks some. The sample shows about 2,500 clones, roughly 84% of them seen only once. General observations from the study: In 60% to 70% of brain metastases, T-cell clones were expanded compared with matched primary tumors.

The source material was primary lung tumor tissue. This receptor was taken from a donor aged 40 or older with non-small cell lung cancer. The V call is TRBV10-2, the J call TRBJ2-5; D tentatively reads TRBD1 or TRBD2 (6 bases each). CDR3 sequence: CASAWGALETQYF. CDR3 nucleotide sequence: TGCGCCAGCGCCTGGGGGGCCCTTGAGACCCAGTACTTC.